This T cell receptor beta chain was sequenced during a study of OX40 agonist ivuxolimab in advanced cancers. Study outcomes and limitations: The 0.1-3.0 mg/kg partial responders had among the lowest clonal expansion.

Repertoires were generated with immunoSEQ multiplex PCR, while TCRdb's copy carries only in-frame clones and drops some. The top ten clones hold 26% of a sample with around 31,000 clones, 90% of them seen once. Autoimmune disease history or systemic immunosuppression meant exclusion. Collection of blood occurred at baseline, at cycle 4 day 1, and at cycle 7 day 1. In this sample, this clone turned up once. Its antigen is not identified. Trimming pared 0 bases from V and 2 bases from J, leaving 7 bases between. Per germline, CDR1 GTSNPN and CDR2 SVGIG (reference sequence). This CDR3 has 13 residues. This clonotype was sampled from an adult with an advanced solid tumor such as melanoma, head and neck, liver or kidney cancer. The chain has TRBV30 and TRBJ1-2; no clear D gene. The starting material was CD4+ or CD8+ T cells sorted from blood, obtained in a trial of the OX40 agonist ivuxolimab. The CDR3 nucleotides read TGTGCCTGGAGTGTCGGGGAAAACTATGGCTACACCTTC. This sequence encodes CAWSVGENYGYTF.